Listed below are T cell receptor beta chains from one sample, sequenced in a study of T-cell reconstitution after alpha-beta-depleted transplantation in children. Using its own MiXCR run on the PCR reads, TCRdb lists one record per CDR3 protein. The sample records some 640,000 distinct CDR3 sequences, about 15% being singletons. The sample in question was PBMCs from the stem cell graft donor, obtained from the stem cell graft. The receptors shown here come from a human donor who donated a stem cell graft to a child with acute myeloid leukemia. Both conserved end residues are part of each CDR3. The D gene is left open where the match is weak. The size entry is marked missing in some rows and otherwise reads once, few, many or a size class.

>TRBJ2-3|TRBV7-2|-|-
CASSLGGYDTDTQYF
TGTGCCAGCAGCTTAGGAGGCTACGACACAGATACGCAGTATTTT
>TRBJ2-7|TRBV21-1|few|-
CASSSPGQETYEQYF
TGTGCCAGCAGCTCTCCGGGACAGGAGACCTACGAGCAGTACTTC
>TRBJ2-7|TRBV29-1|many|-
CSVELNYEQYF
TGCAGCGTTGAATTAAACTACGAGCAGTACTTC
>TRBJ1-2|TRBV5-4|few|-
CASSLGGARYGYTF
TGTGCCAGCAGCTTGGGGGGCGCGCGCTATGGCTACACCTTC
>TRBJ2-1|TRBV10-3|many|TRBD1
CAISVGTGYNEQFF
TGTGCCATCAGTGTTGGGACAGGGTACAATGAGCAGTTCTTC
>TRBJ2-5|TRBV29-1|many|TRBD1
CSVGQGAEETQYF
TGCAGCGTGGGACAGGGAGCAGAGGAGACCCAGTACTTC
>TRBJ1-5|TRBV5-5|many|-
CASSLSGRRDTVHF
TGTGCCAGCAGCTTGTCGGGGCGTCGGGACACGGTGCATTTT
>TRBJ2-1|TRBV5-1|few|-
CASSTRDGHNEQFF
TGCGCCAGCAGCACCCGGGACGGTCACAATGAGCAGTTCTTC
>TRBJ1-2|TRBV7-8|few|-
CASSSSGTSYGYTF
TGTGCCAGCAGTTCCTCCGGGACCTCCTATGGCTACACCTTC
>TRBJ2-7|TRBV18|many|-
CASSPGSTYEQYF
TGTGCCAGCTCACCAGGCAGCACCTACGAGCAGTACTTC
>TRBJ1-5|TRBV20-1|many|-
CSARYPGNYQPQHF
TGCAGTGCTAGATACCCGGGTAATTATCAGCCCCAGCATTTT
>TRBJ2-7|TRBV4-3|few|-
CASSQELDNSYEQYF
TGCGCCAGCAGCCAAGAGCTAGATAACTCCTACGAGCAGTACTTC
>TRBJ1-2|TRBV20-1|many|-
CSASLGLGYYGYTF
TGCAGTGCTAGCCTGGGGCTAGGGTACTATGGCTACACCTTC
>TRBJ2-5|TRBV7-2|few|-
CASSFPRPQETQYF
TGTGCCAGCAGCTTTCCCCGGCCTCAAGAGACCCAGTACTTC
>TRBJ2-3|TRBV9|-|TRBD1
CASSVASQGAGTDTQYF
TGTGCCAGCAGCGTAGCCAGTCAGGGGGCGGGCACAGATACGCAGTATTTT
>TRBJ2-1|TRBV6-5|many|TRBD1
CASSPDRGLYNEQFF
TGTGCCAGCAGCCCAGACAGGGGGCTCTACAATGAGCAGTTCTTC
>TRBJ2-7|TRBV27|few|-
CASSFDSDYEQYF
TGTGCCAGCAGTTTCGACTCGGACTACGAGCAGTACTTC
>TRBJ2-6|TRBV7-2|few|-
CASSSRGRYGANVLTF
TGTGCCAGCAGCTCCAGGGGACGGTATGGGGCCAACGTCCTGACTTTC
>TRBJ2-5|TRBV6-2/TRBV6-3|few|-
CASSYRQETQYF
TGTGCCAGCAGTTACCGCCAAGAGACCCAGTACTTC
>TRBJ2-4|TRBV5-6|many|-
CASSLGRGGNIQYF
TGTGCCAGCAGCTTGGGAAGAGGTGGGAACATTCAGTACTTC
>TRBJ1-1|TRBV20-1|-|-
CSARATFTGRDTEAFF
TGCAGTGCTAGAGCCACTTTTACAGGGAGAGACACTGAAGCTTTCTTT
>TRBJ2-2|TRBV7-2|-|-
CASSLVGRPNTGELFF
TGTGCCAGCAGCTTAGTGGGGAGACCGAACACCGGGGAGCTGTTTTTT
>TRBJ2-1|TRBV29-1|many|-
CSVATGIYNEQFF
TGCAGCGTTGCCACCGGCATTTACAATGAGCAGTTCTTC
>TRBJ2-3|TRBV27|few|TRBD1
CASSLGQITDTQYF
TGTGCCAGCAGTTTGGGACAGATCACAGATACGCAGTATTTT
>TRBJ2-7|TRBV29-1|many|TRBD1
CSVEDAQGAIYEQYF
TGCAGCGTTGAAGATGCGCAGGGGGCAATATACGAGCAGTACTTC
>TRBJ1-3|TRBV20-1|many|TRBD1
CSARSDRGNTIYF
TGCAGTGCTAGATCGGACAGGGGAAACACCATATATTTT
>TRBJ1-3|TRBV7-2|many|-
CASSLAGPSGNTIYF
TGTGCCAGCAGCTTGGCAGGACCCTCTGGAAACACCATATATTTT
>TRBJ2-3|TRBV9|many|TRBD2
CASSFRGRTTDTQYF
TGTGCCAGCAGCTTCCGCGGGAGGACCACAGATACGCAGTATTTT
>TRBJ1-1|TRBV20-1|few|-
CSARIRNTEAFF
TGCAGTGCTAGAATTCGGAACACTGAAGCTTTCTTT
>TRBJ2-1|TRBV20-1|-|TRBD2
CSAFISGGYNEQFF
TGCAGTGCTTTCATTAGCGGGGGTTACAATGAGCAGTTCTTC
>TRBJ2-1|TRBV29-1|many|TRBD2
CSSQRGPAKFF
TGCAGCTCCCAGCGGGGGCCCGCTAAGTTCTTC
>TRBJ2-4|TRBV20-1|many|-
CSARDPGTQVVLAKNIQYF
TGCAGTGCTAGAGACCCCGGGACACAAGTGGTCCTAGCCAAAAACATTCAGTACTTC
>TRBJ2-3|TRBV18|few|-
CASSLLGSSTDTQYF
TGTGCCAGCTCACTACTGGGCTCCAGCACAGATACGCAGTATTTT
>TRBJ1-1|TRBV2|-|TRBD1
CASRDGQGWTEAFF
TGTGCCAGCAGGGACGGACAGGGGTGGACTGAAGCTTTCTTT
>TRBJ1-6|TRBV9|many|-
CASSGGPTNNSPLHF
TGTGCCAGCAGCGGGGGTCCTACCAACAATTCACCCCTCCACTTT
>TRBJ2-3|TRBV7-2|-|TRBD2
CASSSQLAGVGNTQYF
TGTGCCAGCAGCTCCCAACTAGCGGGGGTGGGAAATACGCAGTATTTT
>TRBJ2-1|TRBV7-9|many|-
CASSLAASANEQFF
TGTGCCAGCAGCTTAGCCGCTAGCGCCAATGAGCAGTTCTTC
>TRBJ2-3|TRBV20-1|many|-
CSARDLARTTDTQYF
TGCAGTGCTAGAGATCTCGCCAGGACTACAGATACGCAGTATTTT
>TRBJ1-5|TRBV5-1|few|-
CASSLGGLGQSNQPQHF
TGCGCCAGCAGCTTGGGTGGATTAGGACAAAGCAATCAGCCCCAGCATTTT
>TRBJ1-1|TRBV20-1|many|-
CSARDGRAGGTEAFF
TGCAGTGCTAGAGATGGTAGGGCCGGGGGCACTGAAGCTTTCTTT
>TRBJ2-7|TRBV20-1|many|-
CSVYTGSYEQYF
TGCAGTGTTTACACGGGGTCCTACGAGCAGTACTTC
>TRBJ2-7|TRBV7-9|many|-
CASSPGRYEQYF
TGCGCCAGCAGCCCCGGACGGTACGAGCAGTACTTC
>TRBJ2-3|TRBV7-8|many|-
CASSLARRGHTDTQYF
TGTGCCAGCAGCTTAGCCCGGCGGGGGCACACAGATACGCAGTATTTT
>TRBJ1-3|TRBV7-2|-|-
CASSFGRGLYGNTIYF
TGTGCCAGCAGCTTCGGCAGGGGCTTGTACGGAAACACCATATATTTT
>TRBJ1-3|TRBV20-1|few|-
CSARLRYSGNTIYF
TGCAGTGCTAGGCTCAGATACTCTGGAAACACCATATATTTT
>TRBJ1-2|TRBV30|-|TRBD1
CAWGWDSARRTYGYTF
TGTGCCTGGGGTTGGGACAGTGCCCGGCGGACCTATGGCTACACCTTC
>TRBJ1-2|TRBV13|-|-
CASSPFRLRYGYTF
TGTGCCAGCAGCCCGTTTCGGCTCCGCTATGGCTACACCTTC
>TRBJ2-3|TRBV5-6|-|TRBD1
CASSSRDRESTDTQYF
TGTGCCAGCAGCTCCCGGGACAGGGAAAGCACAGATACGCAGTATTTT
>TRBJ1-6|TRBV2|-|TRBD1
CASSEQGAGNSPLHF
TGTGCCAGCAGTGAACAGGGGGCTGGTAATTCACCCCTCCACTTT
>TRBJ2-2|TRBV20-1|few|TRBD1
CSARDFQGASGELFF
TGCAGTGCTAGAGATTTCCAGGGGGCGTCCGGGGAGCTGTTTTTT